One and the same sample provided the 8 T cell receptor beta chains below, sequenced in a study of cytomegalovirus exposure and HLA in healthy donors. PCR amplification relied on 60 Vbeta primers (plus 13 Jbeta primers). TCRdb keeps only in-frame clones here, not all; method: immunoSEQ multiplex PCR. This sample has fewer than 110,000 clones; under 85% occur once, and the top ten carry approximately 4.5%. Material: PBMCs. The receptor set was obtained from a male donor in good health and CMV-seronegative.

V gene TRBV6-5 combines with J gene TRBJ2-2, with D unclear. Germline loops: CDR1 MNHEY, CDR2 SVGAGI. Trimming took 3 bases from V and 1 from J, leaving 9 bases between them. The CDR3 totals 15 residues. This CDR3 reads CASSYRAGNTGELFF. CDR3 bases: TGTGCCAGCAGTTATCGCGCAGGGAACACCGGGGAGCTGTTTTTT.

The genes are TRBV5-1 and TRBJ2-1, with 13 bases lining up with TRBD2. The germline CDR1 and CDR2 sequences are SGHRS and YFSETQ. The V gene end was trimmed by 3 bases and the J gene end by 8 bases; junction bases not matched to a gene: 14. CDR3 length: 18 residues. The CDR3 DNA reads TGCGCCAGCAGCTATGATGTGGCCGGGACTAGCGGGATGTATGAGCAGTTCTTC. It translates to CASSYDVAGTSGMYEQFF.

The rearrangement links TRBV5-5 to TRBJ2-5; 8 bases match TRBD1. The CDR3 consists of 16 residues. After removal of 5 bases from V and 3 bases from J, the junction contained 12 bases not matched to a gene. Germline lookup yields CDR1 SGHKS and CDR2 YYEKEE (reference sequence). CDR3 DNA: TGTGCCAGCAGTACAGGGGGACGAGCGGGTGAAGAGACCCAGTACTTC. Its protein is CASSTGGRAGEETQYF.

The chain couples TRBV7-9 to TRBJ1-1; D unresolved. Trimming removed 5 bases at V and 4 bases at J, with 8 bases between. The CDR3 has 12 residues. From germline, CDR1 is SEHNR and CDR2 FQNEAQ (reference sequence). CDR3 DNA sequence: TGTGCCAGCAGCCGACATACCACTGAAGCTTTCTTT. It is translated as CASSRHTTEAFF.

The chain couples TRBV2 to TRBJ2-3, with TRBD2 identical over 7 bases. J lost 4 bases, V lost 6 bases, and 7 bases had no gene match. CDR1 is SNHLY, CDR2 FYNNEI, per germline. The length of the CDR3 is 14 residues. CDR3 DNA sequence: TGTGCCAGCAGCTCTAGCGGCTGGGCAGATACGCAGTATTTT. Its protein product is CASSSSGWADTQYF.

The rearrangement joins TRBV6-5 to TRBJ1-3; 8 bases line up with TRBD1. V was pared by 5 bases and J by 0 bases, with 3 bases of the junction left unmatched. The length of the CDR3 is 15 residues. CDR1 MNHEY and CDR2 SVGAGI come from the germline V gene. The CDR3 DNA sequence: TGTGCCAGCAGTCGTACAGGGGGCTCTGGAAACACCATATATTTT. Translating gives CASSRTGGSGNTIYF.

The chain joins TRBV18 to TRBJ2-7; 10 positions match TRBD1. V lost 6 bases and J lost 4; bases outside the gene matches: 6. CDR3 length equals 14 residues. Germline CDR1 KGHSH, CDR2 LQKENI. In DNA form, the CDR3 reads TGTGCCAGCTCTTCACCGGGACAGGGGTACGAGCAGTACTTC. Its translation: CASSSPGQGYEQYF. The full variable domain, with the rest looked up from reference TRBV18 and TRBJ2-7, is NAGVMQNPRHLVRRRGQEARLRCSPMKGHSHVYWYRQLPEEGLKFMVYLQKENIIDESGMPKERFSAEFPKEGPSILRIQQVVRGDSAAYFCASSSPGQGYEQYFGPGTRLTVT.

This clone was counted between two and nine times. The V gene is TRBV7-9, the J gene TRBJ2-7; 7 bases are a match to TRBD2. V dropped 1 base and J dropped 1; count of bases not matched to a gene: 10. The CDR3 extends over 17 amino acids. Germline lookup yields CDR1 SEHNR and CDR2 FQNEAQ (reference sequence). The CDR3 DNA is TGTGCCAGCAGCTTAGTTAGCGGGCAAGGAGGGTCCTACGAGCAGTACTTC. Its translation: CASSLVSGQGGSYEQYF.